This T cell receptor (beta chain) was captured by sequencing in a study of T cells in localized non-small cell lung cancer. Sequenced by immunoSEQ multiplex PCR; TCRdb stores in-frame clones only, minus some. The table lists tens of thousands of clones, 65% to 85% of them singletons. Sequencing used peripheral blood, obtained before any cancer treatment. The sequence was obtained from a female donor over 55 with stage I lung adenocarcinoma.

The CDR3 protein is CASSPLLGGGMNEQFF. For the CDR3, the DNA is TGTGCCAGCAGCCCCCTCTTAGGGGGGGGAATGAATGAGCAGTTCTTC. This rearrangement joins TRBV7-3 to TRBJ2-1, with D perhaps matching TRBD2 (7 bases). V was clipped by 5 bases and J by 7 bases, with 21 bases between them. Germline CDR1 is SGHTA and CDR2 is FQGTGA. The CDR3 length is 16 residues.